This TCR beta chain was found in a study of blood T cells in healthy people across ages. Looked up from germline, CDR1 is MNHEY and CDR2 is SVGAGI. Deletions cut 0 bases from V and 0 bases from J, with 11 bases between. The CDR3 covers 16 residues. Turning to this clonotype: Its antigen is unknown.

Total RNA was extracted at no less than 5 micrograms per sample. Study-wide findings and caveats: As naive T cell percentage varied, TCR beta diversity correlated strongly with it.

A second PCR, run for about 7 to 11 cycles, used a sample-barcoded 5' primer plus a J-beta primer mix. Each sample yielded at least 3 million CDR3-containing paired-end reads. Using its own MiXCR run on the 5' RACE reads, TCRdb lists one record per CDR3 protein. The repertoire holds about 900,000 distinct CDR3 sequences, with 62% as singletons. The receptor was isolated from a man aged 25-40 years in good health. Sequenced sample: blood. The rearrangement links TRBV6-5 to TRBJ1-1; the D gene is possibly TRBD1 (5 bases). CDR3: CASSYSTAHMNTEAFF. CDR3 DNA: TGTGCCAGCAGTTACTCGACAGCCCATATGAACACTGAAGCTTTCTTT.